These T cell receptor beta chains were read from a single sample in a study of T-cell reconstitution after alpha-beta-depleted transplantation in children. TCRdb re-called the PCR reads with MiXCR, one entry per CDR3 protein. The sample carries a few hundred thousand distinct CDR3 sequences, about 9.3% recorded once. Sample: PBMCs from the stem cell graft donor, taken from the stem cell graft. These receptors were obtained from a human donor who donated a stem cell graft to a child with acute lymphoblastic leukemia. Both conserved end residues are part of each CDR3. The order of the fields is clone size, D gene, V gene, J gene, CDR3 protein, CDR3 DNA. A D gene is named only where the DNA matches it firmly. Rows give clone size only sometimes, using once, few, many, or a class for an expanded clone.

many	TRBD1	TRBV7-9	TRBJ1-2	CASHDREYRYTF	TGTGCCAGCCATGACAGGGAATACCGCTACACCTTC
-	-	TRBV7-2	TRBJ2-5	CASSSSSVQETQYF	TGTGCCAGCAGCTCGTCTAGCGTCCAAGAGACCCAGTACTTC
-	-	TRBV5-1	TRBJ2-3	CASSRGRVMGDTQYF	TGCGCCAGCAGCCGGGGGCGAGTGATGGGGGATACGCAGTATTTT
-	-	TRBV29-1	TRBJ2-7	CSVGFRLAGNEQYF	TGCAGCGTGGGATTTCGCCTGGCTGGGAACGAGCAGTACTTC
-	-	TRBV7-9	TRBJ2-7	CASSSKVSYEQYF	TGTGCCAGCAGCTCTAAGGTCTCCTACGAGCAGTACTTC
few	-	TRBV3-1	TRBJ2-5	CASSQDPVAQYF	TGTGCCAGCAGCCAGGACCCTGTAGCCCAGTACTTC
many	-	TRBV4-2	TRBJ2-1	CASTSRDGNEQFF	TGTGCCAGCACCTCTAGGGACGGCAATGAGCAGTTCTTC
few	TRBD1	TRBV7-2	TRBJ2-5	CASSEGQGGETQYF	TGTGCCAGCAGCGAGGGACAGGGTGGGGAGACCCAGTACTTC
few	TRBD1	TRBV7-3	TRBJ1-1	CASTAQGAQGTEAFF	TGTGCCAGCACCGCACAGGGGGCGCAGGGCACTGAAGCTTTCTTT
many	-	TRBV12-3/TRBV12-4	TRBJ1-5	CASSQGVGQPQHF	TGTGCCAGCAGCCAAGGGGTGGGTCAGCCCCAGCATTTT
-	-	TRBV4-3	TRBJ2-7	CASSQDSTSDEQYF	TGCGCCAGCAGCCAAGATTCGACATCGGACGAGCAGTACTTC
many	-	TRBV9	TRBJ2-1	CASSGPPDKQFF	TGTGCCAGCAGCGGCCCCCCAGACAAGCAGTTCTTC
few	-	TRBV28	TRBJ2-1	CAAEGLGSYNEQFF	TGTGCAGCGGAGGGGCTAGGCTCCTACAATGAGCAGTTCTTC
few	TRBD1	TRBV4-3	TRBJ2-7	CASSHRQGRAYEQYF	TGCGCCAGCAGCCACCGACAGGGGAGAGCCTACGAGCAGTACTTC
few	TRBD2	TRBV15	TRBJ2-3	CATSRDRLAGRTDTQYF	TGTGCCACCAGCAGAGATCGGCTAGCGGGACGCACAGATACGCAGTATTTT
-	-	TRBV28	TRBJ2-7	CASSSRQSEQYF	TGTGCCAGCAGTTCCCGACAGAGCGAGCAGTACTTC
-	TRBD1	TRBV5-6	TRBJ2-7	CASSLASGTEFSYEQYF	TGTGCCAGCAGCTTGGCCTCCGGGACAGAGTTCTCCTACGAGCAGTACTTC
few	TRBD1	TRBV20-1	TRBJ2-5	CSASEGQGIETQYF	TGCAGTGCTAGTGAAGGACAGGGGATAGAGACCCAGTACTTC
few	-	TRBV7-2	TRBJ2-7	CASSLGGATGYEQYF	TGTGCCAGCAGCTTAGGTGGGGCTACGGGCTACGAGCAGTACTTC
-	-	TRBV7-9	TRBJ1-1	CASSLALAGENTEAFF	TGTGCCAGCAGCTTAGCTTTAGCGGGAGAGAACACTGAAGCTTTCTTT
many	-	TRBV12-3/TRBV12-4	TRBJ2-1	CASRYLSSYNEQFF	TGTGCCAGCAGATACCTAAGCTCCTACAATGAGCAGTTCTTC
many	-	TRBV4-3	TRBJ2-3	CASSQDRDPGTDTQYF	TGCGCCAGCAGCCAAGATCGGGACCCGGGGACAGATACGCAGTATTTT
-	-	TRBV5-1	TRBJ2-2	CASSATTTNTGELFF	TGCGCCAGCAGCGCAACTACGACGAACACCGGGGAGCTGTTTTTT
many	TRBD2	TRBV4-3	TRBJ2-1	CASSQGLAGVSSYNEQFF	TGCGCCAGCAGCCAAGGGCTAGCGGGCGTTAGCTCCTACAATGAGCAGTTCTTC
-	TRBD1	TRBV29-1	TRBJ2-1	CSVYRGVWQFF	TGCAGCGTTTACAGGGGAGTGTGGCAGTTCTTC
many	TRBD2	TRBV7-2	TRBJ2-7	CASSQQSSGRTEQYF	TGTGCCAGCAGCCAGCAATCTAGCGGGAGAACTGAGCAGTACTTC
-	-	TRBV7-9	TRBJ2-5	CASSSAGAQETQYF	TGTGCCAGCAGCTCTGCCGGCGCGCAAGAGACCCAGTACTTC
few	TRBD2	TRBV28	TRBJ2-7	CASSLIPPGLAGGFRYEQYF	TGTGCCAGCAGTTTAATCCCCCCCGGACTAGCGGGAGGGTTTCGCTACGAGCAGTACTTC
few	TRBD2	TRBV7-2	TRBJ2-3	CASSSLLAGVYADTQYF	TGTGCCAGCAGCTCCTTACTAGCGGGAGTCTATGCAGATACGCAGTATTTT
-	-	TRBV3-1	TRBJ2-6	CACSQRMAGRSSGANVLTF	TGTGCCTGCAGCCAACGGATGGCGGGACGTAGCTCTGGGGCCAACGTCCTGACTTTC
-	-	TRBV12-3/TRBV12-4	TRBJ2-3	CASSSRGGSTITDTQYF	TGTGCCAGCAGCTCCCGAGGGGGGTCAACCATTACAGATACGCAGTATTTT